The entry below describes one T cell receptor (beta chain). The sample belongs to a study of blood T cell repertoires in COVID-19. Turning to the study itself: Nucleic acid was either cDNA or gDNA, and it came from T cells, B-cell-depleted T cells, or PBMCs.

Between the trimmed V and J ends, which lost 7 bases and 7 bases, there was a span of 8 bases. This CDR3 has 12 residues. The germline V gene encodes CDR1 LNHDA and CDR2 SQIVND (reference sequence). Per the original methods: Amplifying reference gene primers gave estimates of nucleated cell counts. The protocol was immunoSEQ multiplex PCR, while the TCRdb copy is restricted to in-frame clones and leaves out a portion. That table supplies the V and J calls and clone size; D and trimming were determined from the DNA. This sample has 150,000 to 180,000 clones, with 70% to 90% found just once. While infection was still active, Seattle patients were enrolled and then followed longitudinally.

Sequencing used peripheral blood. The rearrangement joins TRBV19 to TRBJ1-6; D unclear. The sequence was obtained from a man aged 60 to 75 with COVID-19, enrolled during active disease. The CDR3 DNA is TGTGCCAGTAAAATTGCGAATTCACCCCTCCACTTT. This codes for CASKIANSPLHF.